This T cell receptor beta chain stems from a study of cytomegalovirus exposure and HLA in healthy donors listed by TCRdb under 2017. Regarding the research as a whole: An earlier analysis of roughly 500 of the donors reported approximately 300 Gb of sequence data and 120 million or so unique TCR beta sequences from about 200 million T cells. Typing coverage varied by locus: 629-630 donors for A, B, C, DRB1 and DQB1; approximately 520 for DQA1; about 600 for DPA1; roughly 450 for DPB1. A later genetic analysis took genome-wide SNP genotypes for about 65% of the 666 donors and used that subset as a discovery cohort. The study aimed to test whether signatures of past pathogen exposure could be identified by cataloging public T cell receptors. Every repertoire in the discovery cohort had been generated on one and the same sequencing platform. The later analysis used no new phenotypic data to find candidate immune exposures, relying instead on TCR beta sequences and their occurrence across donors. A handful of DR-DQ haplotypes were handled as single units for association and clustering because linkage in the cohort was strong. In addition to the first cohort of approximately 650 subjects, a separate validation cohort of approximately 110 different subjects was used. Of the 300 to 500 genotyped donors, more than 75% were placed in the genetic ancestry cluster associated with self-reported Caucasian donors. An earlier analysis of some 500 of the donors used high-throughput TCR beta sequencing to judge whether each TCR beta V gene segment behaved as functional or pseudogenic. Alongside the repertoire data, information on donor age, sex, ethnicity and CMV serostatus was compiled. A later analysis re-analyzed previously published TCR beta repertoires from 666 donors and added high-resolution HLA genotyping to study TCR occurrence patterns. High-throughput TCR immunosequencing, statistical association of individual TCRs with disease status, and machine learning were combined to predict cytomegalovirus infection status. Approximately 330 gigabases of sequencing data and around 85 million unique TCR sequences made up an early release that covered around 640 HLA-typed donors. HLA typing included class I and class II loci at four-digit resolution. On average, 235,054 unique TCR beta nucleotide sequences were sequenced per donor among some 420 genotyped donors of the cohort, with around 19% of those sequences being non-productive. The study used immunosequencing to profile the T cell repertoires of some 600 subjects and linked those repertoires to cytomegalovirus serostatus.

The protocol used for the library was the immunoSEQ multiplex PCR assay. For the multiplex PCR, a mixture combining 60 forward primers for TCR Vbeta segments and 13 reverse primers for TCR Jbeta segments was used. The CDR3 region of rearranged TCR beta genes was amplified from genomic DNA by a multiplex PCR assay. Amplified TCR beta libraries were sequenced as 87-base-pair reads on the Illumina HiSeq System. Per the authors' processing: Across the roughly 640 repertoires, a later analysis counted roughly 84 million unique TCR beta chains, roughly 11 million of which were shared by at least two donors. A nearest-neighbor algorithm error-corrected the raw reads and collapsed the reads into unique sequences, merging closely related sequences to remove PCR and sequencing errors. To assign V, D and J gene segments, CDR3 sequences were aligned to IMGT reference sequences. For a sequence to be retained, a match of at least six nucleotides was required to both a V gene segment and a J gene segment. Rearrangements were called productive when the CDR3 lacked stop codons and stayed in frame with V and J; all others were non-productive. CDR3 was defined by IMGT convention, running from the second conserved V-encoded cysteine to the conserved J-encoded phenylalanine. The earlier analysis of about 640 of the donors excluded any sequence lacking an unambiguous match to a single V gene segment. In an earlier analysis of several hundred of the donors, V segments were called functional above 56.7% productive rearrangements and were called segregating when the between-donor standard deviation exceeded 5%. A statistical classification framework was built to diagnose cytomegalovirus status from the catalog of TCR beta chain sequences. V and J gene assignment, in a later analysis, came from comparing TCR nucleotide sequences with IMGT/GENE-DB human TR gene sequences. In a later analysis, CDR3 sequences and most-parsimonious VDJ recombination scenarios were assigned using the TCRdist pipeline. In a later analysis, each TCR beta chain was defined by its CDR3 amino acid sequence together with its V-gene family, and reads without a unique V-gene family were excluded. A later analysis removed 592 highly shared, low-generation-probability nucleotide sequences to deal with suspected cross-contamination and a sequencing artifact. In a later analysis, a clonal expansion index for each public chain was calculated from normalized within-repertoire ranks of inferred template counts. In a later analysis, generation probabilities were computed using a VDJ recombination model fitted to out-of-frame rearrangements, and the results were checked against IGoR. In a later analysis, hypergeometric tests were used to score TCR-TCR, TCR-HLA and TCR-CMV co-occurrence, with a repertoire-size bias correction applied to TCR pairs. To estimate false discovery rates, a later analysis permuted the HLA or CMV assignments 20 times. A later analysis grouped co-occurring TCRs with DBSCAN, adding TCRdist sequence similarity when clustering within HLA-allele-positive subsets. For co-occurrence clustering, repertoires with fewer than 30,000 or more than 120,000 public chains were excluded, along with roughly five repertoires with anomalous nucleotide sharing. In TCRdb, the immuneACCESS table is reduced to in-frame sequences with V and J assigned. These tables do not hold every clone; where another copy was compared, an unresolved V gene accounts for under half, and the others remain unexplained. That table is the source of V, J and clone size, and D and trimming were worked out from the DNA. The sample records some 150,000 clones, approximately 80% of which are singletons. The ten largest clones add up to about 0.76% of the sample.

A few counts support this clone. The clone's antigen remains unknown. No qualities accompany the bases; no much larger clone lies one base away. In total, fewer than 750 healthy bone marrow donors made up the cohort. All cohort members were sampled while nominally healthy, although unrecorded immune exposures were likely present. The donor tested CMV seronegative, placing the donor among the roughly 350 seronegative members of the cohort. A peripheral blood sample was collected from each donor, and TCR beta sequencing was performed on peripheral blood mononuclear cells. Genomic DNA extraction from the blood cell samples was performed with the Qiagen DNeasy Blood Extraction Kit. Taken from cysteine to phenylalanine, the CDR3 has 17 residues. Kept here is only the CDR3 DNA, which spans 51 bases and is read in frame from base 1. From a lookup of the germline V gene, CDR1 and CDR2 are ENHRY and SYGVKD. The junction shows trimming of 2 bases on V and 3 bases on J, and the gene matches do not reach 4 bases of it.

General conclusions and limits of the study: The classifier was reported to diagnose cytomegalovirus status with high specificity and sensitivity in both the original cohort and the validation cohort. A later genetic analysis associated a missense DCLRE1C variant with V-gene and J-gene trimming of TCR beta chains, and an independent cohort replicated the association. The presence/absence analyses assumed that sequencing depth was roughly uniform across donors, and that assumption may not be true. A cluster of highly shared sequence variants was judged likely to represent a technical artifact of the sequencing pipeline. A few of the identified cytomegalovirus-associated TCR beta chains were confirmed in vitro to be specific for cytomegalovirus antigens. A later genetic analysis reported fewer N-insertions in productive TCRs among donors in an Asian-associated ancestry cluster than the roughly 700-donor mean. Some IMGT-functional V segments, including TRBV6-2 and TRBV6-3, could not be told apart with the 87-base-pair reads, so those segments were excluded. A later analysis found that HLA-associated TCR beta chains were more clonally expanded and had lower generation probabilities than equally common non-associated chains. When HLA alleles, especially DR and DQ, strongly co-occurred, TCR associations were difficult to assign to individual alleles. A further reported finding was that TCR beta sequences accurately predicted the HLA-A and HLA-B alleles for most subjects in the first cohort. In an earlier analysis of 450 to 750 of the donors, most TCR beta V segments appeared in productive rearrangements about 87% or about 30% of the time, broadly matching IMGT annotations. The cohort was sequenced for TCR beta chains only, and without alpha or paired-chain data the features that could be detected were limited. Correlated functional status among segregating V segments might reflect linkage disequilibrium, but an unknown experimental factor could not be ruled out. According to a later analysis, parvovirus B19, influenza, CMV and Epstein-Barr virus appeared linked to several top co-occurrence clusters. While some public TCRs were present in many individuals, most TCR sequences turned up only very rarely across donors. It was suggested by the authors that the approach could potentially be generalized to other disease states and immunological phenotypes. The only immune exposure information available for the cohort was CMV serostatus. Because HLA typing was unavailable for some donors at each locus, only the typed subset was used in association tests. The earlier analysis of some 540 of the donors excluded roughly 17 rarely observed V segments, including chromosome 9 orphons, because counts were too low. In a later analysis, most CMV-associated TCR beta chains were found to appear HLA-restricted, with HLA associations seemingly driven largely by CMV exposure. The study listed 164 TCR beta chains as associated with cytomegalovirus. In a later analysis, some 17,000 TCR beta sequences were associated with specific HLA alleles at a false discovery rate of 0.05. In a later analysis, TCR association rates were found to vary across HLA loci, with the most associated TCRs seen for DRB1 alleles and the fewest for HLA-C alleles.

The chain joins TRBV10-3 to TRBJ2-1; TRBD2 matches 13 bases in the middle. The sequenced material came from PBMCs. The receptor was derived from a woman aged 18-29 years in good health and CMV-seronegative. Here is the DNA: TGTGCCATCAGTGAGCCCCGACTAGCGGGAGGCTACAATGAGCAGTTCTTC. Its protein product is CAISEPRLAGGYNEQFF.